A single sample is the source of the 17 T cell receptor beta chains below, sequenced in a study of metastatic and nonmetastatic thyroid tumors. Patients underwent thyroid surgery, and none had received any treatment before it. TCRdb re-called the PCR reads via MiXCR. The sample lists around 65,000 clones; over 12% were seen once. The source material was blood. These receptors originate from a male donor with papillary thyroid cancer or a benign thyroid nodule (not recorded which). Some clones in this sample may be carry-over from other donors' samples.

Worth noting for this clone: This may come from a read error, since a much larger clone is one base off. Other DNA sequences in this specimen translate into the identical CDR3. The CDR3 DNA is TGTGCCAGTAGTATGGGGCTAGCTGGAGGTGAGACCCAGTACTTC. Residues: CASSMGLAGGETQYF. V and J are TRBV19 and TRBJ2-5; perhaps D is TRBD1 or TRBD2 (5 bases each). CDR1 LNHDA and CDR2 SQIVND come from the germline V gene (reference sequence). The CDR3 covers 15 residues. V shed 3 bases and J shed 5 bases, with 16 bases lying between them.

The chain is built from TRBV6-1 and TRBJ1-2; TRBD1 might be the D (6 bases). Germline assignment: CDR1 MNHNS and CDR2 SASEGT. Deletions cut 9 bases from V and 6 bases from J, with 11 bases between. The CDR3 extends over 11 amino acids. The DNA for the CDR3 is TGTGCCAGTCTCAGGGGTGATGGCTACACCTTC. This sequence encodes CASLRGDGYTF.

This clone has a handful of counts. The chain has TRBV12-3 or TRBV12-4 and TRBJ2-3; TRBD2 matches 8 bases. The trim removed 6 bases at V and 0 bases at J, leaving 5 bases unmatched. The CDR3 consists of 15 residues. CDR3 sequence reads: CASRMTSVSTDTQYF. The DNA for the CDR3 is TGTGCCAGCAGAATGACTAGCGTGAGCACAGATACGCAGTATTTT.

Concerning this clone: A much bigger clone sits one base away, suggesting this may be a read error. The sample has other DNA sequences that encode this CDR3 too. J is TRBJ2-3 and V is TRBV10-1; 9 bases match TRBD2. V gave up 8 bases and J gave up 2 bases; unmatched junction bases: 5. The CDR3 is 14 amino acids. CDR1 WNHNN and CDR2 SYGVQD come from the germline V gene (reference sequence). CDR3 in amino acids: CASQAGGPTDTQYF. The DNA of the CDR3 is TGCGCCAGCCAGGCGGGAGGGCCCACAGATACGCAGTATTTT.

The table lists this clone with many counts. The chain links TRBV3-1 to TRBJ2-5; TRBD2 might be the D (6 bases). The germline V gene encodes CDR1 LGHDT and CDR2 YNNKEL (reference sequence). Trimming left V 2 bases short and J 3 bases short, with 16 bases between. This CDR3 region has 16 residues. In DNA form, the CDR3 reads TGTGCCAGCAGCCAATACTGGAGAGGCGGGAAAGAGACCCAGTACTTC. Its translation: CASSQYWRGGKETQYF.

This clone was recorded at least ten times. The chain carries TRBV4-1 and TRBJ2-7; 8 bases align to TRBD2. Per germline, CDR1 MGHRA and CDR2 YSYEKL. The CDR3 runs to 15 residues. V shed 2 bases and J 6 bases; nucleotides not matched to a gene: 9. This chain's CDR3 is CASSQRAGLDPEQYF. The DNA for the CDR3 is TGCGCCAGCAGCCAAAGGGCGGGACTAGACCCCGAGCAGTACTTC.

This clone was picked up many times. The V call is TRBV13, the J call TRBJ2-1; 7 positions agree with TRBD2. Germline CDR1 PRHDT, CDR2 FYEKMQ (reference sequence). The CDR3 is 17 residues long. V was clipped by 5 bases and J by 2 bases; unmatched bases: 12. The CDR3 nucleotides read TGTGCCAGCAGCATCCGGGTACTAGCGTCACCCTACAATGAGCAGTTCTTC. Translated, it gives CASSIRVLASPYNEQFF.

This clone showed up many times. The chain carries TRBV19 and TRBJ1-1; TRBD1 might be the D (5 bases). Trimming shortened V by 7 bases and J by 2 bases, and 14 bases separated the two germline ends. CDR3 length equals 14 residues. Germline loops: CDR1 LNHDA, CDR2 SQIVND (reference sequence). CDR3 nucleotides: TGTGCCAGTACCTCTCTGGGGGGAAACACTGAAGCTTTCTTT. This sequence encodes CASTSLGGNTEAFF.

The sample holds many counts of this clone. The chain is built from TRBV24-1 and TRBJ1-5; D is uncertain. The CDR3 is 16 amino acids. V dropped 6 bases and J dropped 3 bases, with 17 bases sitting between them. Germline V CDR1 and CDR2: KGHDR, SFDVKD. CDR3 DNA: TGTGCCACCAGTTCTGGAGGATGGTATGACAATCAGCCCCAGCATTTT. Its protein product is CATSSGGWYDNQPQHF.

There are a few counts of this clone. The gene calls are TRBV10-3 and TRBJ2-1; 7 positions match TRBD2. Unmatched junction bases numbered 7, after V lost 5 bases and J lost 0 bases. The germline V gene has CDR1 ENHRY and CDR2 SYGVKD. This CDR3 contains 16 residues. DNA of the CDR3: TGTGCCATCAGTTCTATTAGCGGGCCCTCCTACAATGAGCAGTTCTTC. It codes for CAISSISGPSYNEQFF.

In this sample, this clone turned up many times. A read error may account for a junction end that differs from germline. The chain couples TRBV7-2 to TRBJ1-1; D remains ambiguous. This CDR3 spans 12 amino acids. The germline V gene has CDR1 SGHTA and CDR2 FQGNSA. This CDR3 reads CASRPSDTETFF. DNA of the CDR3: TGTGCCAGCAGACCCTCCGACACTGAAACTTTCTTT.

This clone was detected ten times or more. The V call is TRBV5-4, the J call TRBJ1-1; a possible D gene is TRBD1 (6 bases). Between the trimmed V and J ends, which lost 0 bases and 13 bases, there was a span of 13 bases. The CDR3 totals 12 residues. CDR1 and CDR2 from the germline V gene are SGHNT and YYREEE (reference sequence). The CDR3 DNA is TGTGCCAGCAGCTTGGCCACAGGGAAAGGTTTCTTT. This translates into CASSLATGKGFF. Filled out from reference TRBV5-4 and TRBJ1-1, the complete variable domain reads ETGVTQSPTHLIKTRGQQVTLRCSSQSGHNTVSWYQQALGQGPQFIFQYYREEENGRGNFPPRFSGLQFPNYSSELNVNALELDDSALYLCASSLATGKGFFGQGTRLTVV.

As concerns this clone: A read error may account for a junction end that differs from germline. This rearrangement joins TRBV6-6 to TRBJ2-1; 7 bases are a match to TRBD1. CDR1 is MNHNY, CDR2 SVGAGI, per germline (reference sequence). The CDR3 has 16 amino acids. The CDR3 DNA sequence: TGTGCCGGCAGTTACCCAGGGGGAAACTCCTACAATGAGCAGTTCTTC. It specifies CAGSYPGGNSYNEQFF.

This clone was picked up many times. This chain joins TRBV3-1 and TRBJ2-3; 10 nucleotides line up with TRBD2. This CDR3 has 16 amino acids. J lost 3 bases, V lost 0 bases, and 3 bases had no gene match. The germline gives CDR1 LGHDT, CDR2 YNNKEL (reference sequence). CDR3 protein: CASSQDTLAGTDTQYF. The CDR3 DNA is TGTGCCAGCAGCCAAGATACACTAGCGGGAACAGATACGCAGTATTTT.

This clone was seen many times. V gene TRBV12-3 or TRBV12-4 combines with J gene TRBJ2-2; 9 bases align to TRBD2. V trimming: 3 bases; J trimming: 8 bases; junction bases outside the gene matches: 7. The length of the CDR3 is 15 residues. The CDR3 sequence is CASSFSLAGLGELFF. As DNA, the CDR3 is TGTGCCAGCAGTTTTAGTCTAGCGGGACTTGGGGAGCTGTTTTTT.

This clone was seen only a few times. In nucleotides, the CDR3 is TGTGCCAGCAGCTTAGTTCTGCCAGGGGAGGACGAGCAGTACTTC. As protein: CASSLVLPGEDEQYF. The rearrangement joins TRBV19 to TRBJ2-7; D is tentatively TRBD1 or TRBD2 (6 bases each). Germline CDR1 is LNHDA and CDR2 is SQIVND (reference sequence). This CDR3 spans 15 amino acids. The V end lost 9 bases, the J end lost 5 bases, and 23 bases lay between the germline ends.

As for this clone: A much larger clone lies a single base off, so this may be a read error. This sequence joins TRBV18 and TRBJ2-3, with D perhaps given as TRBD1 or TRBD2 (6 bases each). The ends were cut back, 1 base at V and 0 bases at J, with 11 bases in the middle. The CDR3 sequence is 16 residues long. Germline V lookup: CDR1 KGHSH, CDR2 LQKENI. The CDR3 is CASSPLQGRSTDTQYF. The CDR3 bases are TGTGCCAGCTCACCACTTCAGGGGAGGAGCACAGATACGCAGTATTTT.